Below, 3 T cell receptor beta chains from the same sample are listed, as sequenced in a study of shared clonotypes between healthy human individuals. Sequenced by immunoSEQ multiplex PCR; TCRdb stores in-frame clones only, minus some. The table has 950,000 to 1,300,000 clones, about 75% seen once. Input material: memory CD4+ T cells sorted from blood. Subset meaning: CD45RA-negative fraction. The receptors shown here come from a man younger than 35 in good health.

V gene TRBV7-8 combines with J gene TRBJ1-4, with 9 bases lining up with TRBD1. The germline V gene encodes CDR1 SGHVS and CDR2 FQNEAQ. There are 15 residues in the CDR3. The V and J ends lost 1 base and 3 bases, in that order; junction bases with no gene match: 0. The DNA for the CDR3 is TGTGCCAGCAGCTTAGGGGACAGGGCTAATGAAAAACTGTTTTTT. It encodes CASSLGDRANEKLFF. Drawing the rest from reference TRBV7-8 and TRBJ1-4, the complete variable domain is GAGVSQSPRYKVAKRGQDVALRCDPISGHVSLFWYQQALGQGPEFLTYFQNEAQLDKSGLPSDRFFAERPEGSVSTLKIQRTQQEDSAVYLCASSLGDRANEKLFFGSGTQLSVL.

This chain connects TRBV4-3 to TRBJ2-7; possible D gene TRBD2, 5 bases. This CDR3 spans 16 amino acids. V was shortened by 1 base and J by 0 bases, with 13 bases between the two germline ends. From germline, CDR1 is LGHNA and CDR2 YSLEER. The CDR3 region is CASSQVEAVSSYEQYF. The CDR3 DNA reads as TGCGCCAGCAGCCAAGTGGAAGCGGTTAGCTCCTACGAGCAGTACTTC.

The genes are TRBV29-1 and TRBJ2-3; 9 nucleotides agree with TRBD1. In germline, CDR1 is SQVTM, CDR2 ANQGSEA. This CDR3 is built from 12 residues. With V trimmed by 8 bases and J by 6 bases, 6 bases remained unmatched. The CDR3 region is CSTGQGGDTQYF. CDR3 coding DNA: TGCAGCACGGGACAGGGTGGGGATACGCAGTATTTT.